This passage covers 22 T cell receptor beta chains from one sample sequenced in a study of T cell responses to AZD1222 COVID-19 vaccine. TCRdb keeps only in-frame clones here, not all; method: immunoSEQ multiplex PCR. The repertoire consists of some 130,000 clones, with approximately 83% occurring once and the leading ten covering 1.6%. This material consisted of peripheral blood, taken on day 0 of AZD1222 vaccination. These receptors were obtained from an adult in good health.

The chain couples TRBV7-3 to TRBJ2-2; D gene ambiguous. The CDR3 contains 14 residues. Trimming removed 4 bases from V and 0 bases from J, with 6 bases in between. Germline V gene data show CDR1 as SGHTA and CDR2 as FQGTGA. CDR3 DNA sequence: TGTGCCAGCAGCTACTCTCCGAACACCGGGGAGCTGTTTTTT. It is translated as CASSYSPNTGELFF.

This chain connects TRBV6-5 to TRBJ2-1; D remains unclear. Germline V lookup: CDR1 MNHEY, CDR2 SVGAGI. V lost 2 bases and J lost 10, with 6 bases in between. The CDR3 has 11 residues. As DNA, the CDR3 is TGTGCCAGCAGTTACGTACTCGAGCAGTTCTTC. This gives the protein CASSYVLEQFF.

This sequence joins TRBV7-2 and TRBJ2-5; no firm D call. Trimming took 0 bases from V and 4 from J, leaving 9 bases between them. Germline lookup yields CDR1 SGHTA and CDR2 FQGNSA. The length of the CDR3 is 14 residues. CDR3 in DNA: TGTGCCAGCAGCTTAGCGGTGGCTCGAGAGACCCAGTACTTC. Its protein product is CASSLAVARETQYF.

The chain uses TRBV12-3 or TRBV12-4 and TRBJ2-5; D is undetermined. V lost 5 bases, J lost 3 bases, and 7 bases lay in between. The length of the CDR3 is 12 residues. CDR3 nucleotides: TGTGCCAGCAGTCGGACCAAAGAGACCCAGTACTTC. Translated: CASSRTKETQYF.

This clone showed up just once. V gene TRBV3-1 (or the pseudogene TRBV3-2) combines with J gene TRBJ1-1; D is perhaps TRBD1 (6 bases). Deletions cut 2 bases from V and 2 bases from J, with 12 bases between. Germline V gene data show CDR1 as LGHDT and CDR2 as YNNKEL (reference sequence). The CDR3 is 15 residues long. The CDR3 spells CASSQFYRANTEAFF. Written as DNA, the CDR3 is TGTGCCAGCAGCCAATTCTACAGGGCTAACACTGAAGCTTTCTTT.

The chain links TRBV5-1 to TRBJ2-5; D gene uncertain. CDR3 length equals 15 residues. Germline CDR1 is SGHRS and CDR2 is YFSETQ. V dropped 1 base and J dropped 1 base, with 11 bases sitting between them. CDR3 DNA sequence: TGCGCCAGCAGCTTGAGGCGCCCCTCCCAAGAGACCCAGTACTTC. It is translated as CASSLRRPSQETQYF. Based on the CDR3 plus reference TRBV5-1 and TRBJ2-5, the full variable domain is KAGVTQTPRYLIKTRGQQVTLSCSPISGHRSVSWYQQTPGQGLQFLFEYFSETQRNKGNFPGRFSGRQFSNSRSEMNVSTLELGDSALYLCASSLRRPSQETQYFGPGTRLLVL.

The chain joins TRBV7-8 to TRBJ2-5; 7 nucleotides align to TRBD1. Germline V gives CDR1 SGHVS, CDR2 FQNEAQ. This CDR3 has 14 residues. With 5 bases clipped from V and 2 bases from J, the junction kept 5 bases outside the gene matches. This CDR3 is CASSTYRGQETQYF. The CDR3 coding sequence is TGTGCCAGCAGCACCTACAGGGGACAAGAGACCCAGTACTTC.

The chain employs TRBV4-1 and TRBJ2-7; D unclear. V was clipped by 1 base and J by 1 base, with 14 bases between them. The germline gives CDR1 MGHRA, CDR2 YSYEKL. The CDR3 is made up of 16 amino acids. The DNA for the CDR3 is TGCGCCAGCAGCCAAGGCTTGGAAGAGTGGTCCTACGAGCAGTACTTC. It encodes CASSQGLEEWSYEQYF.

The chain links TRBV24-1 to TRBJ2-7; D gene uncertain. CDR1 and CDR2 from the germline V gene are KGHDR and SFDVKD. This CDR3 is built from 13 residues. Trimming removed 2 bases at V and 3 bases at J, with 7 bases between. As DNA, the CDR3 is TGTGCCACCAGTGATTCCCAGCACTACGAGCAGTACTTC. Amino acid sequence: CATSDSQHYEQYF.

CDR3 in amino acids: CATSRDGALQGADTQYF. As DNA, the CDR3 is TGTGCCACCAGCAGAGATGGGGCTCTCCAGGGGGCAGATACGCAGTATTTT. The chain uses TRBV15 and TRBJ2-3; 7 bases are a match to TRBD1. J lost 4 bases, V lost 0 bases, and 10 bases had no gene match. In germline, CDR1 is LNHNV, CDR2 YYDKDF (reference sequence). The CDR3 is made up of 17 amino acids.

V usage is TRBV6-5 and J usage is TRBJ1-1; tentative D call: TRBD1 (5 bases). This CDR3 has 15 amino acids. The V gene lost 7 bases and the J gene lost 1 base, with 16 bases spanning the gap. CDR1 and CDR2 from the germline V gene are MNHEY and SVGAGI. CDR3 DNA sequence: TGTGCCAGCAATCCGGACACCCGGAGGAACACTGAAGCTTTCTTT. It specifies CASNPDTRRNTEAFF.

A word on this clone: One end of the junction does not line up with germline, which may come from a read error. The rearrangement uses TRBV7-8 and TRBJ1-5, with 8 positions matching TRBD1. Germline V gene lookup returns CDR1 SGHVS and CDR2 FQNEAQ. There are 15 residues in the CDR3. Here the CDR3 reads CASTLSGGVNQPQRF. In nucleotides, the CDR3 is TGTGCCAGCACCCTCTCAGGGGGCGTGAATCAGCCCCAGCGTTTT.

The chain combines TRBV13 with TRBJ2-5; D gene ambiguous. V shed 1 base and J shed 2 bases, with 14 bases lying between them. The CDR3 runs to 16 residues. Looked up from germline, CDR1 is PRHDT and CDR2 is FYEKMQ (reference sequence). The CDR3 nucleotides read TGTGCCAGCAGCTTAGTCGGTGTTGATAGACAAGAGACCCAGTACTTC. Its translation is CASSLVGVDRQETQYF.

This chain links TRBV9 with TRBJ2-1; D is perhaps TRBD1 or TRBD2 (5 bases each). The CDR3 runs to 16 residues. The V gene lost 3 bases and the J gene lost 0 bases, with 13 bases spanning the gap. Germline V CDR1 and CDR2: SGDLS, YYNGEE. CDR3 nucleotide sequence: TGTGCCAGCAGCGCCCCAACTGGGGGCTCCTACAATGAGCAGTTCTTC. Protein: CASSAPTGGSYNEQFF.

The chain has TRBV6-5 and TRBJ2-2; perhaps TRBD2 as D (5 bases). The V gene's germline CDR1 is MNHEY and CDR2 SVGAGI. The CDR3 loop spans 14 amino acids. V lost 6 bases, J lost 5 bases, and 13 bases lay in between. This CDR3 reads CASSFYPGTGELFF. The DNA for the CDR3 is TGTGCCAGCAGCTTCTATCCGGGAACCGGGGAGCTGTTTTTT.

DNA for the CDR3: TGTGCCAGCAGCGCCTCGGCAGGGGGCTATGGCTACACCTTC. This gives the protein CASSASAGGYGYTF. The chain couples TRBV5-4 to TRBJ1-2, with 7 bases matching TRBD1. The ends lost 4 bases at V and 4 bases at J; junction bases unmatched: 7. This CDR3 region has 14 residues. CDR1 and CDR2 (germline): SGHNT, YYREEE (reference sequence).

This sequence joins TRBV30 and TRBJ1-2, with TRBD1 matching 8 bases. This CDR3 contains 12 residues. In germline, CDR1 is GTSNPN, CDR2 SVGIG (reference sequence). Trimming removed 1 base from V and 7 bases from J; junction bases left unmatched: 2. This chain's CDR3 is CAWSATGAGYTF. CDR3 DNA sequence: TGTGCCTGGAGTGCGACAGGGGCTGGCTACACCTTC.

The chain employs TRBV5-4 and TRBJ2-1; D remains ambiguous. V was pared by 6 bases and J by 11 bases, with 15 bases between. The germline V gene has CDR1 SGHNT and CDR2 YYREEE (reference sequence). The CDR3 covers 12 residues. CDR3 region: CASMRDASQQFF. CDR3 nucleotides: TGTGCCAGCATGCGCGACGCTTCTCAGCAGTTCTTC.

The V and J genes are TRBV7-3 and TRBJ1-1; D gene unclear. Germline CDR1 and CDR2: SGHTA and FQGTGA. CDR3 size: 14 residues. V lost 5 bases and J lost 1, with 11 bases in between. The CDR3 DNA is TGTGCCAGCAGCCCCGGAGTTCGGAACACTGAAGCTTTCTTT. This codes for CASSPGVRNTEAFF.

V usage is TRBV27 and J usage is TRBJ2-2; no definite D call. CDR3 size: 14 residues. The germline gives CDR1 MNHEY, CDR2 SMNVEV (reference sequence). V was shortened by 4 bases and J by 9 bases, with 15 bases between the two germline ends. Here the CDR3 reads CASSSKGYLWELFF. The CDR3, as DNA: TGTGCCAGCAGTTCCAAGGGCTACCTCTGGGAGCTGTTTTTT.

The J gene is TRBJ2-5, the V gene TRBV7-2; 8 positions match TRBD1. Unmatched junction bases numbered 3, after V lost 6 bases and J lost 3 bases. In germline, CDR1 is SGHTA, CDR2 FQGNSA. CDR3 length: 13 amino acids. CDR3 amino acids: CASSPGGEETQYF. CDR3 DNA: TGTGCCAGCAGTCCAGGGGGCGAAGAGACCCAGTACTTC.

The chain employs TRBV9 and TRBJ1-2; D is unresolved. There are 15 residues in the CDR3. V lost 4 bases to trimming and J lost 2 bases, with 15 bases between them. Germline CDR1 and CDR2: SGDLS and YYNGEE. The CDR3 reads CASSPPGNGNYGYTF. DNA for the CDR3: TGTGCCAGCAGCCCCCCCGGAAACGGAAACTATGGCTACACCTTC.